Below, 30 T cell receptor beta chains from the same sample are listed, as sequenced in a study of T cell repertoires in cytomegalovirus infection. Using its own MiXCR run on the reads, TCRdb lists one record per CDR3 protein. This table holds 150,000 to 200,000 distinct CDR3 sequences, roughly 28% found once. Material for sequencing was PBMCs. These receptors were taken from a human donor in good health (CMV status not recorded). Some clones in this sample may be carry-over from other donors' samples.

This sequence joins TRBV7-6 and TRBJ1-2; TRBD1 might be the D (6 bases). V was trimmed by 2 bases and J by 4 bases, leaving 17 bases between them. CDR3 length: 16 amino acids. Germline V gives CDR1 SGHVS, CDR2 FNYEAQ. The CDR3 nucleotides read TGTGCCAGCAGCTTAATAGAGGGGGGCGCAAGCTATGGCTACACCTTC. Protein: CASSLIEGGASYGYTF.

This chain uses TRBV11-2 with TRBJ2-7; 10 nucleotides align to TRBD1. This CDR3 region has 12 residues. The germline gives CDR1 SGHAT, CDR2 FQNNGV. The V gene end was trimmed by 5 bases and the J gene end by 8 bases; junction bases not matched to a gene: 3. The CDR3 nucleotides are TGTGCCAGCAGCCAGACAGGGGGCCAGCAGTACTTC. The encoded protein is CASSQTGGQQYF. The variable domain in full, with the rest retrieved from reference TRBV11-2 and TRBJ2-7, is EAGVAQSPRYKIIEKRQSVAFWCNPISGHATLYWYQQILGQGPKLLIQFQNNGVVDDSQLPKDRFSAERLKGVDSTLKIQPAKLEDSAVYLCASSQTGGQQYFGPGTRLTVT.

This chain links TRBV14 with TRBJ2-4; 8 positions match TRBD2. The germline V gene has CDR1 SGHDN and CDR2 FVKESK. CDR3 length equals 14 residues. The trim removed 4 bases at V and 9 bases at J, leaving 8 bases unmatched. CDR3 loop: CASSRSAGTSIQYF. The DNA for the CDR3 is TGTGCCAGCAGCCGATCCGCCGGGACTAGCATTCAGTACTTC.

This clonotype was observed at least ten times. The gene calls are TRBV5-4 and TRBJ2-7; 13 bases agree with TRBD2. Germline V gives CDR1 SGHNT, CDR2 YYREEE (reference sequence). The CDR3 runs 16 residues. Trimming at V came to 5 bases and at J to 4 bases, leaving 9 bases not matched to a gene. CDR3 loop: CASSYGLAGDRYEQYF. Here the CDR3 DNA reads TGTGCCAGCAGTTACGGACTAGCGGGGGATAGGTACGAGCAGTACTTC.

The chain employs TRBV2 and TRBJ1-4; D not certain. This CDR3 comprises 16 residues. V was clipped by 8 bases and J by 0 bases, with 16 bases between them. Germline CDR1 reads SNHLY; CDR2 reads FYNNEI. CDR3 bases: TGTGCCAGCGGCTGGGAGGGTCAGACAACTAATGAAAAACTGTTTTTT. Its protein product is CASGWEGQTTNEKLFF. The full variable domain, completed using reference TRBV2 and TRBJ1-4, is EPEVTQTPSHQVTQMGQEVILRCVPISNHLYFYWYRQILGQKVEFLVSFYNNEISEKSEIFDDQFSVERPDGSNFTLKIRSTKLEDSAMYFCASGWEGQTTNEKLFFGSGTQLSVL.

The chain has TRBV5-4 and TRBJ2-2; D ambiguous. This CDR3 is built from 15 residues. Germline V gene sequence: CDR1 SGHNT, CDR2 YYREEE (reference sequence). Deletions cut 2 bases from V and 0 bases from J, with 8 bases between. The CDR3, as DNA: TGTGCCAGCAGCTTTGTCCTCGCGAACACCGGGGAGCTGTTTTTT. Protein sequence: CASSFVLANTGELFF.

This clonotype was seen more than once but under ten times. The chain joins TRBV12-3 or TRBV12-4 to TRBJ2-3, with 16 bases lining up with TRBD2. The CDR3 sequence is 19 residues long. Losses at the gene ends were 2 bases for V and 4 bases for J; bases not matched to a gene: 9. The CDR3 loop is CASSLSGTSGGAMADTQYF. The CDR3 DNA follows: TGTGCCAGCAGTTTATCAGGGACTAGCGGGGGGGCCATGGCAGATACGCAGTATTTT.

This chain joins TRBV14 and TRBJ2-3; TRBD2 might be the D (6 bases). Germline V lookup: CDR1 SGHDN, CDR2 FVKESK. V dropped 3 bases and J dropped 3 bases, with 19 bases sitting between them. The CDR3 spans 17 residues. The CDR3 reads CASSQLRSGLGTDTQYF. In nucleotides, the CDR3 is TGTGCCAGCAGCCAGCTCCGCTCGGGACTTGGGACAGATACGCAGTATTTT.

The chain combines TRBV6-2 or TRBV6-3 with TRBJ2-1; D is possibly TRBD2 (6 bases). This CDR3 comprises 15 residues. V lost 7 bases and J 3 bases, leaving 16 bases between the germline ends. Germline lookup yields CDR1 MNHEY and CDR2 SVGEGT. The CDR3 sequence is CASKTAAGFYNEQFF. The CDR3, as DNA: TGTGCCAGCAAAACGGCGGCGGGGTTCTACAATGAGCAGTTCTTC.

The V and J genes are TRBV5-1 and TRBJ2-1, with TRBD1 identical over 12 bases. J gave up 9 bases and V 5 bases, and 12 bases lay outside the gene matches. Germline V lookup: CDR1 SGHRS, CDR2 YFSETQ. The CDR3 is 16 amino acids. CDR3 coding DNA: TGCGCCAGCAGTCCAAACTCGGGACAGGGGGCGCTTGAGCAGTTCTTC. It yields the protein CASSPNSGQGALEQFF. The full variable domain, completed using reference TRBV5-1 and TRBJ2-1, is KAGVTQTPRYLIKTRGQQVTLSCSPISGHRSVSWYQQTPGQGLQFLFEYFSETQRNKGNFPGRFSGRQFSNSRSEMNVSTLELGDSALYLCASSPNSGQGALEQFFGPGTRLTVL.

The V call is TRBV29-1, the J call TRBJ2-5, with 13 bases lining up with TRBD2. Germline loops: CDR1 SQVTM, CDR2 ANQGSEA. The CDR3 is 17 amino acids. Trimming removed 3 bases from V and 1 base from J; junction bases left unmatched: 8. The CDR3 loop is CSVDRTSGGLLQETQYF. In nucleotides, the CDR3 is TGCAGCGTTGACAGGACTAGCGGGGGCCTCCTCCAAGAGACCCAGTACTTC.

The V and J genes are TRBV27 and TRBJ2-1; 11 nucleotides agree with TRBD2. Germline V CDR1 and CDR2: MNHEY, SMNVEV (reference sequence). The ends lost 5 bases at V and 4 bases at J; junction bases unmatched: 7. The CDR3 loop spans 16 amino acids. CDR3 region: CASSASSGGFYNEQFF. In DNA, the CDR3 is TGTGCCAGCAGTGCCTCTAGCGGGGGGTTTTACAATGAGCAGTTCTTC.

This chain joins TRBV19 and TRBJ1-5, with a weak D call TRBD2 (5 bases). The DNA matches TRBJ2-3 better at its end, which makes the J call doubtful. CDR1 and CDR2 (germline): LNHDA, SQIVND (reference sequence). The CDR3 extends over 16 amino acids. The CDR3 nucleotides are TGTGCCAGTAGTATAGCCCTGTCAGGAGGCAATCAGCCCCAGTATTTT. It codes for CASSIALSGGNQPQYF.

DNA for the CDR3: TGCAGCGTTGAAAAAGCTAGCGGGGGGTCGGATGAGCAGTTCTTC. As protein: CSVEKASGGSDEQFF. The gene calls are TRBV29-1 and TRBJ2-1, with 11 nucleotides matching TRBD2. The germline CDR1 and CDR2 sequences are SQVTM and ANQGSEA. There are 15 residues in the CDR3. J was trimmed by 8 bases and V by 2 bases; bases with no gene match: 8.

This clonotype was observed a few times. The chain employs TRBV12-3 or TRBV12-4 and TRBJ2-3; D is uncertain. Trimming cost V 3 bases and J 6 bases, with 13 bases left between them. The CDR3 extends over 14 amino acids. CDR3 nucleotide sequence: TGTGCCAGCAGTTTCCCCAGCACCGGGGATACGCAGTATTTT. Its translation is CASSFPSTGDTQYF.

The CDR3 sequence: CSARDRRGGAMNTEAFF. The CDR3 DNA is TGCAGTGCTAGAGATCGTCGGGGGGGGGCGATGAACACTGAAGCTTTCTTT. This chain links TRBV20-1 with TRBJ1-1, with a possible D match to TRBD1 (6 bases). CDR3 length: 17 residues. The germline V gene encodes CDR1 DFQATT and CDR2 SNEGSKA (reference sequence). The V and J ends lost 0 bases and 0 bases respectively, with 17 bases between them.

This clonotype was found a few times. This chain joins TRBV14 and TRBJ2-7, with D perhaps matching TRBD1 (5 bases). Trimming left V 2 bases short and J 4 bases short, with 24 bases between. Germline CDR1 and CDR2: SGHDN and FVKESK. The CDR3 consists of 18 residues. CDR3 in amino acids: CASSQSIRVDTTQYEQYF. CDR3 coding DNA: TGTGCCAGCAGCCAATCGATTCGGGTGGACACAACTCAGTACGAGCAGTACTTC.

This clonotype appeared a few times. The CDR3 DNA sequence: TGTGCCAGCAGAGAGAGACAAGGAAACACCATATATTTT. This sequence encodes CASRERQGNTIYF. V and J are TRBV6-8 and TRBJ1-3, with D hard to call. V was trimmed by 6 bases and J by 4 bases, leaving 10 bases between them. The CDR3 is made up of 13 amino acids. CDR1 and CDR2 (germline): MNHGY, SAAAGT.

This clonotype was detected only a few times. The rearrangement uses TRBV7-2 and TRBJ1-2; TRBD1 matches at 8 bases. This CDR3 region has 14 residues. J lost 5 bases, V lost 8 bases, and 10 bases had no gene match. Germline V gene data show CDR1 as SGHTA and CDR2 as FQGNSA. The CDR3 spells CASGTRGRSYGYTF. CDR3 nucleotides: TGTGCCAGCGGCACCAGGGGGCGGAGTTATGGCTACACCTTC.

The chain couples TRBV19 to TRBJ2-1, with D uncertain. The germline V gene has CDR1 LNHDA and CDR2 SQIVND (reference sequence). There are 9 residues in the CDR3. Trimming cost V 7 bases and J 12 bases, with 7 bases left between them. The CDR3 protein is CASTLTQFF. CDR3 in DNA: TGTGCCAGTACCCTGACGCAGTTCTTC.

This sequence joins TRBV7-9 and TRBJ2-1; D is unresolved. The CDR3 consists of 15 residues. Trimming cost V 3 bases and J 8 bases, with 17 bases left between them. Per germline, CDR1 SEHNR and CDR2 FQNEAQ (reference sequence). The CDR3 protein is CASSFSGFGWDEQFF. The CDR3 DNA follows: TGTGCCAGCAGCTTTTCAGGATTTGGCTGGGATGAGCAGTTCTTC.

This clonotype was seen only a few times. The V and J genes are TRBV19 and TRBJ2-2; D call uncertain. The CDR3 spans 14 residues. The V and J ends lost 4 bases and 6 bases respectively, with 12 bases between them. Germline V lookup: CDR1 LNHDA, CDR2 SQIVND (reference sequence). CDR3 protein: CASSRSRVSGELFF. CDR3 nucleotides: TGTGCCAGTAGTAGGAGCCGGGTCTCCGGGGAGCTGTTTTTT.

This clonotype was observed once. The chain is built from TRBV2 and TRBJ2-6; D is unclear. CDR1 is SNHLY, CDR2 FYNNEI, per germline. Trimming removed 7 bases at V and 0 bases at J, with 7 bases between. The CDR3 runs to 14 residues. The CDR3, as DNA: TGTGCCAGCAAGAAGAGCTCTGGGGCCAACGTCCTGACTTTC. Translating it yields CASKKSSGANVLTF.

The chain links TRBV5-1 to TRBJ2-5; either TRBD1 or TRBD2 may supply D (6 bases each). The CDR3 has 16 residues. V was pared by 5 bases and J by 2 bases, with 19 bases between. The germline V gene has CDR1 SGHRS and CDR2 YFSETQ. Written as DNA, the CDR3 is TGCGCCAGCAGGCATCCTTCAGGGGACTCGCAAGAGACCCAGTACTTC. It is translated as CASRHPSGDSQETQYF. The full variable domain, in which reference TRBV5-1 and TRBJ2-5 provide the parts outside the CDR3, is KAGVTQTPRYLIKTRGQQVTLSCSPISGHRSVSWYQQTPGQGLQFLFEYFSETQRNKGNFPGRFSGRQFSNSRSEMNVSTLELGDSALYLCASRHPSGDSQETQYFGPGTRLLVL.

This clonotype is a singleton in its sample. The chain couples TRBV6-6 to TRBJ2-5; 7 bases match TRBD1. Germline V gene data show CDR1 as MNHNY and CDR2 as SVGAGI (reference sequence). The CDR3 runs 14 residues. The V segment lost 7 bases and the J segment 5 bases; nucleotides outside the gene matches: 10. The CDR3 sequence: CASNTGDSWETQYF. The CDR3 nucleotides are TGTGCCAGCAATACAGGGGATTCCTGGGAGACCCAGTACTTC.

The chain employs TRBV19 and TRBJ2-5; perhaps D is TRBD1 or TRBD2 (5 bases each). V was clipped by 6 bases and J by 6 bases, with 14 bases between them. Germline CDR1 reads LNHDA; CDR2 reads SQIVND (reference sequence). The CDR3 is 13 amino acids. The CDR3, as DNA: TGTGCCAGTAGCTCCCCGGGGCGGAAGACCCAGTACTTC. Translated: CASSSPGRKTQYF.

The genes are TRBV19 and TRBJ1-1; D call uncertain. Germline loops: CDR1 LNHDA, CDR2 SQIVND (reference sequence). The V and J ends lost 7 bases and 3 bases respectively, with 18 bases between them. The CDR3 extends over 15 amino acids. CDR3 in DNA: TGTGCCAGTACCCCCAGGAGGACGGTAGACACTGAAGCTTTCTTT. Translating gives CASTPRRTVDTEAFF. Full variable domain (remainder filled in from reference TRBV19 and TRBJ1-1): DGGITQSPKYLFRKEGQNVTLSCEQNLNHDAMYWYRQDPGQGLRLIYYSQIVNDFQKGDIAEGYSVSREKKESFPLTVTSAQKNPTAFYLCASTPRRTVDTEAFFGQGTRLTVV.

The chain uses TRBV7-2 and TRBJ1-1; D gene ambiguous. The germline V gene encodes CDR1 SGHTA and CDR2 FQGNSA. CDR3 size: 15 residues. The V gene lost 4 bases and the J gene lost 3 bases, with 15 bases spanning the gap. The CDR3 protein is CASSSRASAYTEAFF. The CDR3 nucleotides are TGTGCCAGCAGCTCCCGGGCCTCAGCATACACTGAAGCTTTCTTT.

This clonotype has a count of ten or more. V and J are TRBV4-1 and TRBJ2-1, with D perhaps assigned TRBD1 or TRBD2 (5 bases each). The CDR3 runs 17 residues. Trimming shortened V by 2 bases and J by 0 bases, and 14 bases separated the two germline ends. The germline CDR1 and CDR2 sequences are MGHRA and YSYEKL. CDR3 protein: CASSQTGPIGSYNEQFF. DNA of the CDR3: TGCGCCAGCAGCCAAACGGGGCCGATCGGCTCCTACAATGAGCAGTTCTTC.

This chain joins TRBV11-2 and TRBJ2-3; D remains ambiguous. CDR1 and CDR2 (germline): SGHAT, FQNNGV. V was clipped by 5 bases and J by 2 bases, with 17 bases between them. This CDR3 contains 16 residues. This CDR3 reads CASSPRGAAPTDTQYF. The DNA of the CDR3 is TGTGCCAGCAGCCCCAGAGGTGCGGCCCCCACAGATACGCAGTATTTT.